The T cell receptor (beta chain) described here comes from a study of Graves' ophthalmopathy and Graves' hyperthyroidism. This CDR3 is 15 amino acids long. Germline lookup yields CDR1 MNHEY and CDR2 SMNVEV (reference sequence). Between the trimmed V and J ends, which lost 5 bases and 4 bases, there was a span of 14 bases. RNA transcripts were the source from which TCR beta CDR3 regions were amplified. Amplification began with first-round RT-PCR using HTBI primers, then second-round multiplex PCR was performed. TCRdb analysed the multiplex PCR reads with MiXCR anew, one entry per CDR3 protein. The sample has about 620,000 distinct CDR3 sequences, about a fifth seen once. Study results and limitations: Most expanded clonotypes in thyroid above 0.001 frequency also showed up in blood. Researchers report that a 13-signature model separated ophthalmopathy from stable hyperthyroidism, posting around 86% sensitivity and about 80% specificity.

This clonotype was recorded many times. The antigen is undetermined. Hyperthyroidism patients were newly diagnosed, ill under 2 months, and aged 18 to 65 years. Each diagnosis was determined on the basis of clinical symptoms, serum thyroxine, TRAb, thyroid ultrasound and orbital computed tomography. This chain connects TRBV27 to TRBJ2-2, with a possible D match to TRBD1 (5 bases). Source material: peripheral blood. The TCR was taken from a woman aged 18-29 years with stable Graves' hyperthyroidism. Some clones in this sample may be carry-over from other donors' samples. CDR3 protein: CASSPSLGPTGELFF. CDR3 in DNA: TGTGCCAGCAGTCCCAGCTTGGGGCCCACCGGGGAGCTGTTTTTT.